In this sample, the clone carrying this T cell receptor beta chain turned up once. Its antigen is undetermined. These data belong to a study of T cell responses to AZD1222 COVID-19 vaccine. Study results and caveats: Only 5 or 6 people who got AZD1222 tested seropositive at baseline. The repertoires were collected only after the peak T cell response. Donors skewed white British and female; clonal diversity was possibly underestimated.

Trimming took 5 bases from V and 5 from J, leaving 9 bases between them. Germline loops: CDR1 LNHDA, CDR2 SQIVND (reference sequence). The length of the CDR3 is 12 residues. Pooled samples include second doses given at about 4 or 12 weeks. Profiling relied on immunoSEQ multiplex PCR, and the TCRdb table lists in-frame clones only, not all of them. The repertoire has some 150,000 clones, roughly nine tenths of them found once; the top ten carry 1.5% to 2%. The specimen was peripheral blood, collected 28 days after the second AZD1222 dose. The J gene is TRBJ2-5, the V gene TRBV19; D unclear. The receptor was isolated from an adult who received the AZD1222 COVID-19 vaccine. This chain's CDR3 is CASSSRPETQYF. The CDR3 nucleotides read TGTGCCAGTAGTTCCCGACCTGAGACCCAGTACTTC.